This T cell receptor beta chain emerged from a study of CD8+ T cells in alopecia areata (dated by TCRdb to 2016 to 2018). The study in broad terms: The treated patients took part in an open-label pilot trial in which moderate-to-severe alopecia areata was treated with oral tofacitinib at 5 to 10 mg twice daily. Tofacitinib was given for 6 to 18 months, followed by 6 months of follow-up off drug to assess delayed response and recurrence. In humans, TCRbeta sequencing was performed on scalp tissue and on sorted CD4+ and CD8+ peripheral blood T cells from healthy controls and from patients with patchy or totalis/universalis alopecia areata. Biopsies were taken from tofacitinib-treated patients at baseline and at 4 and 24 weeks of treatment, and a later scalp biopsy was taken in several of the tofacitinib-treated patients. In both human patients and the C3H/HeJ mouse model, the study applied high-throughput TCRbeta sequencing to look at T cell clonal expansion in alopecia areata. immunoSEQ multiplex PCR using 35 Vbeta forward primers and 13 Jbeta reverse primers was used to amplify TCRbeta CDR3 regions. Scalp clonality was compared among normal scalp (n=4), patchy alopecia areata scalp (n=8), and alopecia totalis/universalis scalp (n=8). RNA came from the PAXgene miRNA kit for fixed scalp, the miRNeasy kit for PBMCs, and the RNeasy kit for mouse skin. General conclusions and limits of the study: TCR sequences shared between patients were less clear than in mice, possibly partly because of HLA diversity in the patient population. Unlike mouse skin, which is dominated by gammadelta T cells, normal human skin has resident alphabeta T cells that are also sequenced, and this complicates analysis of the scalp TCR repertoire. Higher clonality and more expanded CD8+ clones were observed in lesional scalp than in normal scalp, particularly in alopecia totalis/universalis, a finding suggestive of antigenic drive.

V drops 7 bases and J drops 6 bases, leaving 13 bases in between. The CDR3 runs 11 amino acids, cysteine and phenylalanine included. The sequence is cut down to CDR3 DNA, 33 bases in frame from base 1. CDR1 is given as SQVTM and CDR2 as ANQGSEA, both from the germline V gene. The time point label, read with the paper, signifies: baseline before oral tofacitinib. From alopecia areata patients, peripheral blood was collected along with lesional scalp punch biopsies. PBMCs were separated by density centrifugation and stained for CD3, CD4 and CD8, after which CD4+ and CD8+ T cells were sorted on a FACSAria. This clone was observed a few times. The antigen it recognizes is unknown. Base qualities are not at hand, and no much larger clone is one base apart. Receptor libraries were prepared by the immunoSEQ multiplex PCR assay. For TCR sequencing, RNA was extracted from every sample and reverse transcribed into cDNA to serve as template. First-strand cDNA was synthesized with SuperScript III using a 2:1 mix of oligo-dT and random hexamers. Amplification bias was assessed with a synthetic immune receptor repertoire, and residual bias was removed computationally. As for the original processing: Raw reads were preprocessed for error removal, and CDR3 was defined according to IMGT conventions as running from the conserved cysteine to phenylalanine. Clonality was computed as 1 minus the Shannon entropy, with the entropy normalized by log2 of the number of productive unique TCRs. CD4 or CD8 identity of scalp clones was inferred by cross-referencing scalp TCRbeta sequences with sorted blood CD4 and CD8 repertoires. Held by TCRdb, this immuneACCESS table contains in-frame sequences only and omits some clones. Under half of the omission traces to an unresolved V gene where checked; the cause of the rest is unknown. The V and J calls and the clone size are those of that table, but D and trimming were determined from the DNA. Within this sample are around 65,000 clones, with roughly half of them counted one time only. Jointly, the top ten make up roughly a sixth of the sample.

The sequence was collected from a human donor with alopecia areata. This material consisted of CD8+ T cells sorted from blood, taken at week 0. The sequence links TRBV29-1 to TRBJ2-7; the D segment could be TRBD2, given 6 matching bases. The CDR3 here reads CSGGIPGEQYF. The DNA is TGCAGCGGCGGGATTCCTGGCGAGCAGTACTTC.